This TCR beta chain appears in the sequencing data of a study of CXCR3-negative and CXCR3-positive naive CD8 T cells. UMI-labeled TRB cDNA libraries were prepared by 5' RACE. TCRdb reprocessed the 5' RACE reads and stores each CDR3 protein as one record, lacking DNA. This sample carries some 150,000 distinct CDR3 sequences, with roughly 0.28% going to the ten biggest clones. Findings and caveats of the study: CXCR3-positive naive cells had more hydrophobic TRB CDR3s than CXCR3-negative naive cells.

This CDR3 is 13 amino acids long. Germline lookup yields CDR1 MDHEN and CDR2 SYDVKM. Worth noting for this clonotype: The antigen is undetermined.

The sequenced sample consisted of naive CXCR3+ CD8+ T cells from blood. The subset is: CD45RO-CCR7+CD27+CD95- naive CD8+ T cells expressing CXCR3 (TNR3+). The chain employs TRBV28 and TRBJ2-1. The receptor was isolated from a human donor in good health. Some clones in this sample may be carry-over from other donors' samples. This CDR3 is CASSFRPYNEQFF. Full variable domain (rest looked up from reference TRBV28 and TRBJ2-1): DVKVTQSSRYLVKRTGEKVFLECVQDMDHENMFWYRQDPGLGLRLIYFSYDVKMKEKGDIPEGYSVSREKKERFSLILESASTNQTSMYLCASSFRPYNEQFFGPGTRLTVL.